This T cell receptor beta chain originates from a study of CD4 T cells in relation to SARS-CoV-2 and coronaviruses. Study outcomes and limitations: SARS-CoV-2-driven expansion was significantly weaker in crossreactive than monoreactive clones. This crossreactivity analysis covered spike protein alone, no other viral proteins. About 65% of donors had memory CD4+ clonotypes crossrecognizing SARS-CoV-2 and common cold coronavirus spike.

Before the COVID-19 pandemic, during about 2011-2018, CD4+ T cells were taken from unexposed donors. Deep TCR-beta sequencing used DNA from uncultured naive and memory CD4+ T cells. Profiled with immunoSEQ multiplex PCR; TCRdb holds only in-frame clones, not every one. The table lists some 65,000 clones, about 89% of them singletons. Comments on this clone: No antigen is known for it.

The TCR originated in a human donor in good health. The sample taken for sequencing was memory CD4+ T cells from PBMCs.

As DNA, the CDR3 is TGTGCCAGCAGACGACCGGGACCCCCTACGCAGTATTTT. Amino acid sequence: CASRRPGPPTQYF. This chain uses TRBV7-9 with TRBJ2-3, with D tentatively TRBD1 or TRBD2 (5 bases each). The V gene's germline CDR1 is SEHNR and CDR2 FQNEAQ (reference sequence). The length of the CDR3 is 13 residues. Deletions cut 6 bases from V and 8 bases from J, with 15 bases between.